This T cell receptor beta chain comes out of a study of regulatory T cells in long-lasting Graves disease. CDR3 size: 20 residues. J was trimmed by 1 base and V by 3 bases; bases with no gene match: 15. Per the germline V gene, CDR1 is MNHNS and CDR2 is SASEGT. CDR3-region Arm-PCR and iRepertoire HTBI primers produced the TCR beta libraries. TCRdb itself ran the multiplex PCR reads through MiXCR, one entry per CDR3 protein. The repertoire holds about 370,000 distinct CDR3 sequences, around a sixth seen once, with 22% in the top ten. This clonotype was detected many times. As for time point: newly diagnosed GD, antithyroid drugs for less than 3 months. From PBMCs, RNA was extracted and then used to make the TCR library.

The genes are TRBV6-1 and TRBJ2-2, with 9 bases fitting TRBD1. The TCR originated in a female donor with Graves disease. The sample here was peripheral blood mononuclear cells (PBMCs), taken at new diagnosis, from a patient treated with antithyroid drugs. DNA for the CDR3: TGTGCCAGCAGTGACACCCTGGGACAGGGTACTACAATGAACACCGGGGAGCTGTTTTTT. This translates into CASSDTLGQGTTMNTGELFF.